Presented here are 23 T cell receptor beta chains from one specimen sequenced in a study of T cell responses to AZD1222 COVID-19 vaccine (dated by TCRdb to the early 2020s). The library was obtained by the immunoSEQ multiplex PCR assay. TCRdb retrieved this table from immuneACCESS and kept in-frame rearrangements only. Not all clones are present; in checked studies, unresolved V genes account for under half, and no reason is known for the remainder. The sample includes 150,000 to 200,000 clones, with around 94% observed a single time. Jointly, the top ten make up about 2.8% of the sample. Per the publication, the time point label means: baseline before first vaccination. The specimen comprised peripheral blood, sampled on day 0 of AZD1222 vaccination. The source is an adult in good health.

This clone has a single count. V is TRBV5-1 and J is TRBJ2-7, with TRBD2 matching over 11 bases. The V segment lost 7 bases and the J segment 0 bases; nucleotides outside the gene matches: 6. CDR3 size: 15 residues. Germline CDR1 is SGHRS and CDR2 is YFSETQ. The DNA of the CDR3 is TGCGCCAGCGGACTAACTAGCGGGAGCTCCTACGAGCAGTACTTC. This gives the protein CASGLTSGSSYEQYF.

In the case of this clone: One junction end does not reproduce the germline sequence, and a read error may be involved. The gene calls are TRBV7-2 and TRBJ2-3, with D uncertain. The CDR3 sequence is 11 residues long. Germline assignment: CDR1 SGHTA and CDR2 FQGNSA. For the CDR3, the DNA is TGTGCCAGCACCACCACAAATACGCAGTATTTT. Amino acids: CASTTTNTQYF.

The V call is TRBV30, the J call TRBJ2-2; D call uncertain. From germline, CDR1 is GTSNPN and CDR2 SVGIG (reference sequence). The CDR3 consists of 13 residues. The germline V and J ends were trimmed by 5 bases and 4 bases, with 11 bases remaining between them. DNA for the CDR3: TGTGCCTGGCAAGACTTGGGCACCGGGGAGCTGTTTTTT. This encodes CAWQDLGTGELFF.

The J gene is TRBJ1-2, the V gene TRBV9; D is perhaps TRBD1 (5 bases). Germline V gene lookup returns CDR1 SGDLS and CDR2 YYNGEE. The CDR3 sequence is 13 residues long. Trimming pared 2 bases from V and 4 bases from J, leaving 9 bases between. The CDR3 DNA sequence: TGTGCCAGCAGCGTCTCAGGGTTCTATGGCTACACCTTC. Translating gives CASSVSGFYGYTF.

This clone occurred once. This chain connects TRBV12-5 to TRBJ1-5, with 9 bases matching TRBD1. Germline CDR1 is LGHNT and CDR2 is FRNRAP. V lost 6 bases, J lost 7 bases, and 7 bases stayed unmatched. The CDR3 is 14 amino acids. CDR3 nucleotides: TGTGCTAGTGGCTCCCGGACAGGGGAACAGCCCCAGCATTTT. Its translation: CASGSRTGEQPQHF.

The chain is built from TRBV18 and TRBJ2-7; no definite D call. The V and J ends lost 1 base and 3 bases respectively, with 4 bases between them. The CDR3 sequence is 12 residues long. The germline V gene has CDR1 KGHSH and CDR2 LQKENI. In nucleotides, the CDR3 is TGTGCCAGCTCACCACTAGACTACGAGCAGTACTTC. Encoded protein: CASSPLDYEQYF.

The chain couples TRBV27 to TRBJ1-1; D is undetermined. The V gene lost 3 bases and the J gene lost 0 bases, with 8 bases spanning the gap. The CDR3 runs to 14 residues. The germline V gene has CDR1 MNHEY and CDR2 SMNVEV (reference sequence). CDR3 in amino acids: CASSLNGMNTEAFF. The CDR3 DNA follows: TGTGCCAGCAGTTTGAACGGCATGAACACTGAAGCTTTCTTT.

The chain links TRBV19 to TRBJ2-1, with TRBD2 matching 11 bases. J gave up 7 bases and V 4 bases, and 12 bases lay outside the gene matches. Germline CDR1 LNHDA, CDR2 SQIVND (reference sequence). The CDR3 totals 17 residues. CDR3 DNA sequence: TGTGCCAGTAGTAGAGCCTGGACTAGCGGGCCATGGAATGAGCAGTTCTTC. Encoded protein: CASSRAWTSGPWNEQFF. The entire variable domain, with the rest obtained from reference TRBV19 and TRBJ2-1, is as follows: DGGITQSPKYLFRKEGQNVTLSCEQNLNHDAMYWYRQDPGQGLRLIYYSQIVNDFQKGDIAEGYSVSREKKESFPLTVTSAQKNPTAFYLCASSRAWTSGPWNEQFFGPGTRLTVL.

V is TRBV15 and J is TRBJ1-2; unclear D gene. Trimming took off 1 base at V and 4 bases at J, with 10 bases between the two ends. Germline CDR1 is LNHNV and CDR2 is YYDKDF (reference sequence). The CDR3 loop spans 14 amino acids. Here the CDR3 DNA reads TGTGCCACCAGCAGAGGGGCAGGCGGCTATGGCTACACCTTC. This sequence encodes CATSRGAGGYGYTF.

The chain links TRBV19 to TRBJ1-2, with D tentatively TRBD1 (6 bases). The CDR3 is 14 residues long. Per the germline V gene, CDR1 is LNHDA and CDR2 is SQIVND (reference sequence). The V gene lost 5 bases and the J gene lost 3 bases, with 13 bases spanning the gap. DNA for the CDR3: TGTGCCAGTAGTCCGCAGACAGGCCACTATGGCTACACCTTC. Translation: CASSPQTGHYGYTF.

The J gene is TRBJ2-2, the V gene TRBV5-4; 7 nucleotides agree with TRBD1. The CDR3 contains 15 residues. J was trimmed by 4 bases and V by 3 bases; bases with no gene match: 6. Germline assignment: CDR1 SGHNT and CDR2 YYREEE (reference sequence). CDR3 in DNA: TGTGCCAGCAGCTCCCGGGCAGGGGGCACCGGGGAGCTGTTTTTT. Protein sequence: CASSSRAGGTGELFF.

The chain joins TRBV19 to TRBJ1-2; 8 bases match TRBD1. J lost 8 bases, V lost 7 bases, and 6 bases had no gene match. This CDR3 has 12 amino acids. The germline V gene has CDR1 LNHDA and CDR2 SQIVND (reference sequence). Written as DNA, the CDR3 is TGTGCCAGTACCCGGGACAGGACAGGCTACACCTTC. Translation gives CASTRDRTGYTF.

This chain connects TRBV5-6 to TRBJ1-1; TRBD1 might be the D (6 bases). Trimming pared 0 bases from V and 3 bases from J, leaving 15 bases between. The CDR3 length is 16 residues. Germline V lookup: CDR1 SGHDT, CDR2 YYEEEE. The CDR3 DNA reads as TGTGCCAGCAGCTTGGTAGGGAGGGGGGGATACACTGAAGCTTTCTTT. The encoded protein is CASSLVGRGGYTEAFF.

This chain links TRBV2 with TRBJ1-4; no clear D. The CDR3 spans 12 residues. In germline, CDR1 is SNHLY, CDR2 FYNNEI. The germline V and J ends were trimmed by 3 bases and 10 bases, with 9 bases remaining between them. The CDR3 region is CASSEDGGKLFF. DNA of the CDR3: TGTGCCAGCAGTGAGGACGGTGGAAAACTGTTTTTT. The variable domain in full, completed from reference TRBV2 and TRBJ1-4, reads EPEVTQTPSHQVTQMGQEVILRCVPISNHLYFYWYRQILGQKVEFLVSFYNNEISEKSEIFDDQFSVERPDGSNFTLKIRSTKLEDSAMYFCASSEDGGKLFFGSGTQLSVL.

Only a few counts were recorded for this clone. The chain couples TRBV6-5 to TRBJ1-2; 7 positions agree with TRBD1. Per germline, CDR1 MNHEY and CDR2 SVGAGI. CDR3 size: 14 residues. Trimming took 2 bases from V and 4 from J; bases not matched to a gene: 4. CDR3 loop: CASSYQGGRYGYTF. The CDR3 DNA reads as TGTGCCAGCAGTTACCAAGGGGGCCGCTATGGCTACACCTTC.

The CDR3 nucleotides are TGCAGCGTTTCACCGGGACAGGGAATTCAGCCCCAGCATTTT. Residues: CSVSPGQGIQPQHF. This chain joins TRBV29-1 and TRBJ1-5; 9 bases are a match to TRBD1. Germline loops: CDR1 SQVTM, CDR2 ANQGSEA. V was clipped by 5 bases and J by 6 bases; unmatched bases: 8. CDR3 length: 14 amino acids.

The rearrangement uses TRBV14 and TRBJ1-2; D is undetermined. This CDR3 spans 13 amino acids. Germline assignment: CDR1 SGHDN and CDR2 FVKESK. With 4 bases removed from V and 4 bases from J, the gap between germline ends came to 10 bases. The CDR3, as DNA: TGTGCCAGCAGCCTACAGACTTCCTATGGCTACACCTTC. This encodes CASSLQTSYGYTF.

The V gene is TRBV11-2, the J gene TRBJ1-1; D is uncertain. Germline V CDR1 and CDR2: SGHAT, FQNNGV. The ends were cut back, 5 bases at V and 4 bases at J, with 11 bases in the middle. This CDR3 comprises 13 residues. The CDR3 reads CASSHNPGTEAFF. CDR3 DNA sequence: TGTGCCAGCAGCCACAATCCTGGCACTGAAGCTTTCTTT.

V gene TRBV18 combines with J gene TRBJ1-5; tentative D call: TRBD1 (5 bases). The germline gives CDR1 KGHSH, CDR2 LQKENI. V was trimmed by 0 bases and J by 5 bases, leaving 14 bases between them. CDR3 length: 16 amino acids. CDR3 DNA: TGTGCCAGCTCACCACCAGGGGAGGGATCGGATCAGCCCCAGCATTTT. Translation: CASSPPGEGSDQPQHF.

The chain has TRBV6-2 or TRBV6-3 and TRBJ1-1; 7 nucleotides line up with TRBD1. The CDR3 spans 16 residues. The trim removed 6 bases at V and 3 bases at J, leaving 13 bases unmatched. Germline V CDR1 and CDR2: MNHEY, SVGEGT. For the CDR3, the DNA is TGTGCCAGCAGCCCTAACAGGGGACTAGCGCACACTGAAGCTTTCTTT. This encodes CASSPNRGLAHTEAFF.

The rearrangement joins TRBV21-1 to TRBJ2-7; no DNA check was done on the table's D call, TRBD2. TRBV21-1 corresponds to a pseudogene. The CDR3 sequence is 17 residues long. The CDR3 DNA sequence: TGTGCCAGCAGCAAACTCCTAGGGTCGGTGGAGGCCTACGAGCAGTACTTC. Translated, it gives CASSKLLGSVEAYEQYF.

CDR3 coding DNA: TGTGCTAGTGGTTTGGCTCGGGACAGCAGGGGCGGGGAGCTGTTTTTT. Amino acids: CASGLARDSRGGELFF. The chain uses TRBV12-5 and TRBJ2-2; TRBD1 agrees at 7 bases. The V gene end was trimmed by 1 base and the J gene end by 7 bases; junction bases not matched to a gene: 9. The CDR3 spans 16 residues. CDR1 LGHNT and CDR2 FRNRAP come from the germline V gene.

The CDR3 here is CAWSPWTGTGELFF. CDR3 sequence (DNA): TGTGCCTGGAGTCCTTGGACAGGGACCGGGGAGCTGTTTTTT. The genes are TRBV30 and TRBJ2-2, with 8 bases identical to TRBD1. The CDR3 runs 14 residues. CDR1 and CDR2 from the germline V gene are GTSNPN and SVGIG (reference sequence). V lost 2 bases to trimming and J lost 5 bases; unmatched junction nucleotides: 4.